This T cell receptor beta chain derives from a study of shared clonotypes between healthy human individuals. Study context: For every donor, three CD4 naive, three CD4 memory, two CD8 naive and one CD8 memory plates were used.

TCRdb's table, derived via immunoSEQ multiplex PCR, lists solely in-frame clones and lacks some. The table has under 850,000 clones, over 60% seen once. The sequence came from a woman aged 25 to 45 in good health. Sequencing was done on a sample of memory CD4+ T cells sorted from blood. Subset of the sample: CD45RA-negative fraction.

Here the CDR3 reads CASRGSGRLNEQFF. As DNA, the CDR3 is TGTGCCAGTAGGGGTAGCGGGAGACTTAATGAGCAGTTCTTC. The V and J genes are TRBV19 and TRBJ2-1; 9 nucleotides match TRBD2. In germline, CDR1 is LNHDA, CDR2 SQIVND (reference sequence). J lost 7 bases, V lost 6 bases, and 7 bases had no gene match. The CDR3 is made up of 14 amino acids.